A single sample is the source of the 5 T cell receptor beta chains below, sequenced in a study of cytomegalovirus exposure and HLA in healthy donors (dated by TCRdb to about 2017). Receptor libraries were prepared by the immunoSEQ multiplex PCR assay. For the multiplex PCR, a mixture combining 60 forward primers for TCR Vbeta segments and 13 reverse primers for TCR Jbeta segments was used. TCRdb holds this immuneACCESS table with in-frame rearrangements only. Some clones are missing; in checked studies, unresolved V genes explain under half, and the rest has no known cause. The sample has about 130,000 clones on record, about 79% of them singletons. About 1.7% of the sample goes to the ten largest clones. Sequenced sample: PBMCs. These receptors were taken from a female donor in good health and CMV-seropositive.

The V call is TRBV29-1, the J call TRBJ1-2; D is unclear. Germline-derived CDR1 and CDR2 are SQVTM and ANQGSEA. V lost 3 bases and J lost 1, with 6 bases in between. There are 12 residues in the CDR3. CDR3 nucleotides: TGCAGCGTTGAGCAGGATAACTATGGCTACACCTTC. Translating it yields CSVEQDNYGYTF.

The gene calls are TRBV5-1 and TRBJ2-5; TRBD1 matches at 9 bases. Germline CDR1 and CDR2: SGHRS and YFSETQ. Unmatched junction bases numbered 7, after V lost 6 bases and J lost 7 bases. The CDR3 extends over 13 amino acids. The DNA of the CDR3 is TGCGCCAGCACAACGGGGGACAGGGCGACCCAGTACTTC. This encodes CASTTGDRATQYF. Full variable domain (outside the CDR3, taken from reference TRBV5-1 and TRBJ2-5): KAGVTQTPRYLIKTRGQQVTLSCSPISGHRSVSWYQQTPGQGLQFLFEYFSETQRNKGNFPGRFSGRQFSNSRSEMNVSTLELGDSALYLCASTTGDRATQYFGPGTRLLVL.

The chain is built from TRBV5-1 and TRBJ2-3; TRBD2 agrees at 14 bases. CDR1 is SGHRS and CDR2 is YFSETQ in the germline V gene. V gave up 5 bases and J gave up 0 bases; unmatched junction bases: 11. This CDR3 has 19 residues. CDR3 region: CASSQRLAGGPTSTDTQYF. For the CDR3, the DNA is TGCGCCAGCAGTCAGAGACTAGCGGGGGGGCCTACGAGCACAGATACGCAGTATTTT.

V and J are TRBV14 and TRBJ2-5, with TRBD2 matching 7 bases. CDR3 length equals 14 residues. V dropped 4 bases and J dropped 1; count of bases not matched to a gene: 3. The germline CDR1 and CDR2 sequences are SGHDN and FVKESK. CDR3 region: CASSRGGGQETQYF. The DNA for the CDR3 is TGTGCCAGCAGCCGGGGGGGAGGCCAAGAGACCCAGTACTTC.

With respect to this clone: Other DNA sequences in this specimen translate into the identical CDR3. This rearrangement joins TRBV9 to TRBJ2-6; tentative D call: TRBD1 (5 bases). Germline V gene data show CDR1 as SGDLS and CDR2 as YYNGEE. The V end was cut by 5 bases, the J end by 0 bases, with 9 bases between. The CDR3 contains 15 residues. The CDR3 sequence is CASSVTGSGANVLTF. The CDR3, as DNA: TGTGCCAGCAGTGTCACAGGCTCTGGGGCCAACGTCCTGACTTTC.